A single sample is the source of the 9 T cell receptor beta chains below, sequenced in a study of control samples from healthy donors and cancer patients. The protocol was immunoSEQ multiplex PCR, while the TCRdb copy is restricted to in-frame clones and leaves out a portion. The sample shows about 110,000 clones, less than 95% of them seen only once. The specimen sequenced was blood. Every receptor here comes from a human donor in good health. The donor label of this sample is uncertain.

The chain combines TRBV5-4 with TRBJ1-4, with 9 nucleotides matching TRBD1. Per germline, CDR1 SGHNT and CDR2 YYREEE (reference sequence). The V and J ends lost 4 bases and 6 bases, in that order; junction bases with no gene match: 4. This CDR3 has 14 amino acids. CDR3 DNA: TGTGCCAGCAGCGTGGACAGGGGTTATGAAAAACTGTTTTTT. Residues: CASSVDRGYEKLFF.

The chain is built from TRBV19 and TRBJ2-2, with TRBD1 matching over 9 bases. Losses at the gene ends were 3 bases for V and 7 bases for J; bases not matched to a gene: 15. Germline values: CDR1 LNHDA, CDR2 SQIVND (reference sequence). The CDR3 runs 18 residues. This CDR3 is CASSIPAQRTGAIGELFF. The CDR3 DNA reads TGTGCCAGTAGTATCCCAGCCCAGCGGACAGGGGCGATCGGGGAGCTGTTTTTT.

V gene TRBV7-3 combines with J gene TRBJ2-5, with 7 nucleotides matching TRBD1. The germline V gene has CDR1 SGHTA and CDR2 FQGTGA. J lost 3 bases, V lost 5 bases, and 3 bases had no gene match. The CDR3 has 13 amino acids. The CDR3 DNA sequence: TGTGCCAGCAGCCGGGACAGAGAAGAGACCCAGTACTTC. It is translated as CASSRDREETQYF.

V and J are TRBV7-3 and TRBJ2-1; TRBD1 matches at 9 bases. CDR1 SGHTA and CDR2 FQGTGA come from the germline V gene. The CDR3 runs to 17 residues. V lost 0 bases and J lost 9; bases outside the gene matches: 12. DNA of the CDR3: TGTGCCAGCAGCTTAACCTTGCCGGGACAGGGTTTAGCTGAGCAGTTCTTC. This translates into CASSLTLPGQGLAEQFF.

This sequence joins TRBV9 and TRBJ2-1, with 12 bases lining up with TRBD2. The CDR3 loop spans 17 amino acids. Trimming removed 0 bases from V and 2 bases from J; junction bases left unmatched: 3. In germline, CDR1 is SGDLS, CDR2 YYNGEE. CDR3 residues: CASSVESSGGAYNEQFF. The CDR3 DNA follows: TGTGCCAGCAGCGTAGAGTCTAGCGGGGGGGCCTACAATGAGCAGTTCTTC.

This chain links TRBV27 with TRBJ1-1; possibly TRBD1 for D (6 bases). V gave up 7 bases and J gave up 3 bases, with 15 bases separating them. The CDR3 extends over 14 amino acids. Germline V gives CDR1 MNHEY, CDR2 SMNVEV (reference sequence). The CDR3 bases are TGTGCCAGCAAAAAATGGAACAGGGACACTGAAGCTTTCTTT. It encodes CASKKWNRDTEAFF.

This clone came up once. The chain has TRBV5-1 and TRBJ1-2, with 9 bases lining up with TRBD1. The CDR3 covers 13 residues. V lost 5 bases and J lost 3; bases outside the gene matches: 2. In germline, CDR1 is SGHRS, CDR2 YFSETQ. As DNA, the CDR3 is TGCGCCAGCAGGGGACAGGGCGACTATGGCTACACCTTC. This sequence encodes CASRGQGDYGYTF.

The chain is built from TRBV19 and TRBJ1-6; 9 nucleotides line up with TRBD1. The CDR3 consists of 16 residues. V shed 3 bases and J 7 bases; nucleotides not matched to a gene: 7. The V gene's germline CDR1 is LNHDA and CDR2 SQIVND (reference sequence). The chain's CDR3 is CASSIPNRGPNSPLHF. The CDR3 DNA sequence: TGTGCCAGTAGTATCCCGAACAGGGGGCCGAATTCACCCCTCCACTTT.

The CDR3 spells CATSDGGDGGSNQPQHF. The CDR3, as DNA: TGTGCCACCAGTGATGGGGGGGACGGTGGGAGCAATCAGCCCCAGCATTTT. This sequence joins TRBV24-1 and TRBJ1-5, with D maybe TRBD1 (5 bases). The germline V gene encodes CDR1 KGHDR and CDR2 SFDVKD. Trimming cost V 3 bases and J 1 base, with 15 bases left between them. This CDR3 spans 17 amino acids.